Included here is one T cell receptor beta chain sequence, with context. The source of the sample is a study of graft-versus-host responses after intestinal transplantation. Germline V gene lookup returns CDR1 LNHDA and CDR2 SQIVND (reference sequence). The CDR3 runs to 13 residues. V dropped 5 bases and J dropped 0 bases, with 5 bases sitting between them. Libraries were prepared by immunoSEQ multiplex PCR; TCRdb keeps only in-frame clonotypes and omits some of them. This sample has roughly 28,000 clones, with more than 85% found just once. The source was PBMCs, collected 66 days after intestinal transplant. The TCR originated in a human patient who received an intestinal transplant, so some T cells may come from the graft donor. This rearrangement joins TRBV19 to TRBJ1-5; D gene uncertain. CDR3 amino acids: CASSYTSNQPQHF. Written as DNA, the CDR3 is TGTGCCAGTAGTTACACTAGCAATCAGCCCCAGCATTTT.